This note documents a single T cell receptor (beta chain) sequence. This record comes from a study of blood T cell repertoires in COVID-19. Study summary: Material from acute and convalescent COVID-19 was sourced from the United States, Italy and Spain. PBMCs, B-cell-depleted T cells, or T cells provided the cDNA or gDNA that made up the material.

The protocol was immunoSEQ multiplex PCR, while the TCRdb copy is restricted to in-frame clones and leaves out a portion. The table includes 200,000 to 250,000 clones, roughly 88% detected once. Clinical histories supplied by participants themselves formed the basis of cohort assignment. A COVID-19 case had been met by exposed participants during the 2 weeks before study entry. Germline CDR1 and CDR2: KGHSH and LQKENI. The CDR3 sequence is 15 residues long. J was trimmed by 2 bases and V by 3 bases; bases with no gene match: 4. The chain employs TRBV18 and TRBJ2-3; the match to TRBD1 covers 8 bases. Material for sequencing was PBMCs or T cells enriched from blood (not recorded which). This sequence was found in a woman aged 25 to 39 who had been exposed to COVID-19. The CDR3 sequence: CASSPGTGYTDTQYF. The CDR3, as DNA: TGTGCCAGCTCACCCGGGACAGGATACACAGATACGCAGTATTTT.